This TCR beta chain came from a study of blood T cell repertoires in COVID-19. Study-level background: COVID-19 samples, acute and convalescent, were from the United States, Italy and Spain. Sample material is recorded as cDNA or gDNA derived from T cells, B-cell-depleted T cells, or PBMCs.

This clone turned up a few times. Original handling: Reference gene primer amplification gave nucleated cell count estimates. The table came from immunoSEQ multiplex PCR; TCRdb's copy has only in-frame clones and leaves some out. For V, J and clone size, that table is used; D and trimming come from the DNA. The sample holds more than 250,000 clones, around 87% seen once. V lost 2 bases and J lost 6, with 16 bases in between. The CDR3 is 15 amino acids. Per the germline V gene, CDR1 is MNHEY and CDR2 is SVGAGI. The specimen was peripheral blood. The chain employs TRBV6-5 and TRBJ1-2, with D hard to call. The TCR originated in a man between 45 and 60 years old with active or convalescent COVID-19. The CDR3 nucleotides read TGTGCCAGCAGTTACCGGCGGTTCCCCCCCGATGGCTACACCTTC. Translating gives CASSYRRFPPDGYTF.